This passage covers 24 T cell receptor beta chains from one sample sequenced in a study of control samples from healthy donors and cancer patients. The repertoire was sequenced with immunoSEQ multiplex PCR; TCRdb's copy has only in-frame clones and lacks some. The sample has 65,000 to 70,000 clones, around four fifths seen once. Sequencing was performed on PBMCs. These receptors all stem from a woman in her fifties or sixties with lung cancer.

V is TRBV6-2 or TRBV6-3 and J is TRBJ1-6, with D perhaps matching TRBD1 (5 bases). CDR3 size: 17 residues. Germline CDR1 MNHEY, CDR2 SVGEGT. Between the trimmed V and J ends, which lost 7 bases and 9 bases, there was a span of 25 bases. The CDR3 nucleotides read TGTGCCAGCACCCCCCTGGGACGGTCATCCCTTCCTTCACCCCTCCACTTT. It specifies CASTPLGRSSLPSPLHF.

This clone occurred once. The genes are TRBV28 and TRBJ2-7, with D perhaps given as TRBD1 or TRBD2 (5 bases each). This CDR3 spans 14 amino acids. The germline V gene encodes CDR1 MDHEN and CDR2 SYDVKM. V lost 5 bases, J lost 9 bases, and 20 bases lay in between. Here the CDR3 reads CASSGTDTATGQYF. In DNA, the CDR3 is TGTGCCAGCAGTGGGACCGACACAGCTACGGGGCAGTACTTC.

The chain uses TRBV9 and TRBJ1-6; D call uncertain. There are 16 residues in the CDR3. The germline V gene has CDR1 SGDLS and CDR2 YYNGEE. V lost 3 bases and J 10 bases, leaving 20 bases between the germline ends. Here the CDR3 reads CASSERRSEYGSPLHF. CDR3 bases: TGTGCCAGCAGCGAGAGGCGTTCGGAGTATGGATCACCCCTCCACTTT.

The chain uses TRBV30 and TRBJ2-1, with TRBD1 identical over 10 bases. Per the germline V gene, CDR1 is GTSNPN and CDR2 is SVGIG (reference sequence). V shed 2 bases and J 7 bases; nucleotides not matched to a gene: 5. The CDR3 consists of 14 residues. CDR3 amino acids: CAWSYGQGVNEQFF. CDR3 nucleotide sequence: TGTGCCTGGAGTTATGGACAGGGGGTAAATGAGCAGTTCTTC.

V gene TRBV9 combines with J gene TRBJ2-3, with 12 bases identical to TRBD2. The CDR3 has 16 amino acids. V lost 4 bases to trimming and J lost 6 bases; unmatched junction nucleotides: 9. CDR1 and CDR2 from the germline V gene are SGDLS and YYNGEE. The CDR3 loop reads CASSLMTSGGWDTQYF. In nucleotides, the CDR3 is TGTGCCAGCAGCTTGATGACTAGCGGGGGTTGGGATACGCAGTATTTT. Filled out from reference TRBV9 and TRBJ2-3, the complete variable domain reads DSGVTQTPKHLITATGQRVTLRCSPRSGDLSVYWYQQSLDQGLQFLIQYYNGEERAKGNILERFSAQQFPDLHSELNLSSLELGDSALYFCASSLMTSGGWDTQYFGPGTRLTVL.

In its sample, this clone was seen a few times. For the CDR3, the DNA is TGTGCCAGCAGCCCCGGGACACTTAGCTCCTATAATTCACCCCTCCACTTT. Protein product: CASSPGTLSSYNSPLHF. The J gene is TRBJ1-6, the V gene TRBV7-3; D might be TRBD1 (6 bases). V was cut by 5 bases and J by 0 bases, with 14 bases left in between. The germline CDR1 and CDR2 sequences are SGHTA and FQGTGA. This CDR3 comprises 17 residues.

The sample holds one count of this clone. The chain uses TRBV27 and TRBJ2-7; D is uncertain. There are 13 residues in the CDR3. In germline, CDR1 is MNHEY, CDR2 SMNVEV (reference sequence). V shed 7 bases and J shed 0 bases, with 10 bases lying between them. The CDR3 sequence is CASKRDLSYEQYF. The CDR3 nucleotides read TGTGCCAGCAAGAGAGATCTCTCCTACGAGCAGTACTTC.

This chain uses TRBV3-1 (or the pseudogene TRBV3-2) with TRBJ2-2; 8 bases agree with TRBD1. The CDR3 length is 14 residues. The trim removed 1 base at V and 7 bases at J, leaving 2 bases unmatched. Germline assignment: CDR1 LGHDT and CDR2 YNNKEL (reference sequence). The CDR3 protein is CASSQVTGDGELFF. In nucleotides, the CDR3 is TGTGCCAGCAGCCAAGTGACAGGGGACGGGGAGCTGTTTTTT.

The CDR3 region is CASSLGQTNEKLFF. Written as DNA, the CDR3 is TGTGCCAGCAGCTTGGGACAGACAAATGAAAAACTGTTTTTT. This chain connects TRBV5-4 to TRBJ1-4, with D perhaps matching TRBD1 (5 bases). CDR1 and CDR2 from the germline V gene are SGHNT and YYREEE (reference sequence). The V gene lost 0 bases and the J gene lost 5 bases, with 8 bases spanning the gap. The CDR3 sequence is 14 residues long.

The chain recombines TRBV27 with TRBJ2-7; possible D gene TRBD1, 6 bases. CDR3 length: 16 amino acids. Germline CDR1 MNHEY, CDR2 SMNVEV (reference sequence). Trimming pared 0 bases from V and 4 bases from J, leaving 16 bases between. The CDR3 DNA is TGTGCCAGCAGTTTATCGTACGGGACACCCTATTACGAGCAGTACTTC. Translated, it gives CASSLSYGTPYYEQYF.

The CDR3 DNA follows: TGTGCCTCTCAACAGGAAGATACGCAGTATTTT. Residues: CASQQEDTQYF. The chain is built from TRBV2 and TRBJ2-3, with a tentative D call TRBD1 (5 bases). Trimming cost V 11 bases and J 5 bases, with 11 bases left between them. The CDR3 runs to 11 residues. Germline V lookup: CDR1 SNHLY, CDR2 FYNNEI.

The rearrangement uses TRBV25-1 and TRBJ1-6; TRBD1 matches 11 bases. This CDR3 region has 17 residues. CDR1 MGHDK and CDR2 SYGVNS come from the germline V gene. The trim removed 3 bases at V and 6 bases at J, leaving 7 bases unmatched. CDR3 sequence: CASSDDGTGGTNSPLHF. The CDR3 nucleotides are TGTGCCAGCAGTGATGATGGGACAGGGGGTACTAATTCACCCCTCCACTTT.

A single count supports this clone. This chain uses TRBV25-1 with TRBJ1-6, with a tentative D call TRBD1 (5 bases). The CDR3 has 14 amino acids. CDR1 MGHDK and CDR2 SYGVNS come from the germline V gene. V gave up 4 bases and J gave up 9 bases, with 13 bases separating them. The CDR3 nucleotides are TGTGCCAGCAGTGCAACAGGTGATTCTTCACCCCTCCACTTT. Its translation: CASSATGDSSPLHF.

Here the CDR3 reads CASSFGQYEQYF. The CDR3 DNA reads TGTGCCAGCAGTTTTGGACAGTACGAGCAGTACTTC. The rearrangement joins TRBV28 to TRBJ2-7, with D maybe TRBD1 (6 bases). This CDR3 is built from 12 residues. The germline V and J ends were trimmed by 3 bases and 4 bases, with 7 bases remaining between them. Germline lookup yields CDR1 MDHEN and CDR2 SYDVKM.

This clone has a handful of counts. The chain is built from TRBV27 and TRBJ2-1; D is uncertain. Germline V gene data show CDR1 as MNHEY and CDR2 as SMNVEV (reference sequence). This CDR3 has 14 residues. Trimming pared 3 bases from V and 0 bases from J, leaving 6 bases between. This chain's CDR3 is CASSLRLSYNEQFF. In DNA form, the CDR3 reads TGTGCCAGCAGTTTGAGGCTCTCCTACAATGAGCAGTTCTTC.

The J gene is TRBJ1-1, the V gene TRBV10-3; D perhaps matches TRBD1 (5 bases). The germline V and J ends were trimmed by 2 bases and 3 bases, with 19 bases remaining between them. Germline CDR1 and CDR2: ENHRY and SYGVKD. CDR3 length equals 17 residues. DNA for the CDR3: TGTGCCATCAGTGAGCCTCCCGGCAGCGGGGCGGACACTGAAGCTTTCTTT. Protein product: CAISEPPGSGADTEAFF.

The chain is built from TRBV28 and TRBJ2-5; no firm D call. V was clipped by 5 bases and J by 2 bases, with 15 bases between them. The length of the CDR3 is 15 residues. Germline V gene sequence: CDR1 MDHEN, CDR2 SYDVKM. The CDR3 sequence: CASSPGRTRQETQYF. In DNA, the CDR3 is TGTGCCAGCAGTCCCGGACGTACCAGGCAAGAGACCCAGTACTTC.

The chain links TRBV28 to TRBJ1-6; no reliable D call. This CDR3 spans 15 amino acids. Germline V CDR1 and CDR2: MDHEN, SYDVKM. V was trimmed by 5 bases and J by 7 bases, leaving 15 bases between them. DNA of the CDR3: TGTGCCAGCAGTCAACTATTGGTCCTGAATTCACCCCTCCACTTT. Protein sequence: CASSQLLVLNSPLHF.

This chain uses TRBV19 with TRBJ2-2; TRBD1 aligns across 8 bases. Germline V gene sequence: CDR1 LNHDA, CDR2 SQIVND (reference sequence). V dropped 5 bases and J dropped 7; count of bases not matched to a gene: 6. The CDR3 loop spans 14 amino acids. This chain's CDR3 is CASSVGQVGGELFF. In DNA, the CDR3 is TGTGCCAGTAGTGTGGGACAGGTTGGCGGGGAGCTGTTTTTT.

The chain couples TRBV7-2 to TRBJ1-2; D is ambiguous. The V and J ends lost 6 bases and 2 bases respectively, with 10 bases between them. CDR1 SGHTA and CDR2 FQGNSA come from the germline V gene. CDR3 length: 13 amino acids. The CDR3, as DNA: TGTGCCAGCAGGGACGTTCGCAACTATGGCTACACCTTC. Its translation: CASRDVRNYGYTF.

This chain links TRBV7-2 with TRBJ2-1; a weak D match, TRBD2 (5 bases). CDR3 length: 12 amino acids. With 3 bases removed from V and 9 bases from J, the gap between germline ends came to 9 bases. The germline CDR1 and CDR2 sequences are SGHTA and FQGNSA. The CDR3 bases are TGTGCCAGCAGCTTCGACGGGGTTGAGCAGTTCTTC. Translated: CASSFDGVEQFF.

V gene TRBV5-1 combines with J gene TRBJ2-7; D possibly corresponds to TRBD2 (5 bases). The V end lost 4 bases, the J end lost 6 bases, and 14 bases lay between the germline ends. This CDR3 spans 13 amino acids. CDR1 is SGHRS, CDR2 YFSETQ, per germline. The chain's CDR3 is CASSLDLIGEQYF. In DNA, the CDR3 is TGCGCCAGCAGCCTGGACTTAATTGGCGAGCAGTACTTC.

V usage is TRBV7-3 and J usage is TRBJ2-1; the match to TRBD1 covers 11 bases. The CDR3 runs 14 residues. Germline lookup yields CDR1 SGHTA and CDR2 FQGTGA. J gave up 12 bases and V 7 bases, and 11 bases lay outside the gene matches. The chain's CDR3 is CASNHPDRGQVQFF. DNA of the CDR3: TGTGCCAGCAACCACCCGGACAGGGGGCAGGTGCAGTTCTTC.

The CDR3 DNA follows: TGCGCCAGCAGCTCTCAGGGAGAACCCTACAATGAGCAGTTCTTC. Encoded protein: CASSSQGEPYNEQFF. The V call is TRBV5-1, the J call TRBJ2-1, with D tentatively TRBD1 or TRBD2 (5 bases each). The CDR3 contains 15 residues. Germline V lookup: CDR1 SGHRS, CDR2 YFSETQ. V lost 3 bases, J lost 2 bases, and 12 bases lay in between.